One and the same sample provided the 13 T cell receptor beta chains below, sequenced in a study of T cells in Graves' hyperthyroidism and ophthalmopathy (dated by TCRdb to 2018 to 2020). Library preparation was by multiplex PCR. The listed sequencing device is Illumina HiSeq 2000. Amplification of TCR beta CDR3 regions was carried out from RNA transcripts. For the first round of RT-PCR on the TCR CDR3, the HTBI primer set was used together with the Qiagen OneStep RT-PCR kit. TCRdb trimmed public reads at Q25 via fastp, called clones via MiXCR and kept in-frame beta chains. Rows matching on CDR3 protein sequence are summarized as one entry with the most common DNA and genes. Present in this sample are 300,000 to 400,000 distinct CDR3 sequences, 21% of which were seen just once. 50% of the sample belongs to the ten largest clones. Material: blood. The source of these receptors is a woman in her fifties or sixties with Graves' hyperthyroidism.

This clonotype was seen at least ten times. An end of the junction does not agree with germline; a read error may underlie this. The chain joins TRBV7-3 to TRBJ2-3, with 14 bases lining up with TRBD2. Germline CDR1 and CDR2: SGHTA and FQGTGA. CDR3 size: 16 residues. The CDR3 sequence is CASSSSGLAGVDTRYF. The CDR3 nucleotides read TGTGCCAGCAGCTCCTCGGGACTAGCGGGGGTTGATACGCGGTATTTT.

The chain has TRBV2 and TRBJ2-1, with TRBD2 matching over 9 bases. The CDR3 length is 17 residues. After removal of 6 bases from V and 5 bases from J, the junction contained 14 bases not matched to a gene. The germline V gene has CDR1 SNHLY and CDR2 FYNNEI. CDR3 residues: CASSSSFKREVDNEQFF. The CDR3 DNA reads TGTGCCAGCAGCTCCTCCTTTAAGCGGGAGGTGGACAATGAGCAGTTCTTC.

There are many counts of this clonotype. The rearrangement uses TRBV6-1 and TRBJ2-1, with 11 bases lining up with TRBD2. Germline assignment: CDR1 MNHNS and CDR2 SASEGT. Germline trimming cut 6 bases from V and 9 bases from J; bases unmatched to any gene: 13. The CDR3 runs to 16 residues. DNA for the CDR3: TGTGCCAGCAGCGAACGTCGCCTAGCGGGGGGCGCTGAGCAGTTCTTC. Translation gives CASSERRLAGGAEQFF.

The gene calls are TRBV10-3 and TRBJ2-1; D ambiguous. Germline V gene sequence: CDR1 ENHRY, CDR2 SYGVKD. V lost 6 bases and J 0 bases, leaving 9 bases between the germline ends. The CDR3 sequence is 14 residues long. The CDR3 region is CAIRSASSYNEQFF. The CDR3 nucleotides are TGTGCCATCAGGTCAGCTAGCTCCTACAATGAGCAGTTCTTC.

The chain employs TRBV19 and TRBJ2-1, with 9 bases that match TRBD2. CDR3 size: 16 residues. Germline V gene lookup returns CDR1 LNHDA and CDR2 SQIVND (reference sequence). V was pared by 4 bases and J by 5 bases, with 9 bases of the junction left unmatched. This CDR3 reads CASSNTPGLANNEQFF. DNA of the CDR3: TGTGCCAGTAGTAATACCCCGGGACTAGCTAACAATGAGCAGTTCTTC.

The V call is TRBV6-1, the J call TRBJ1-1; D is uncertain. The V end lost 5 bases, the J end lost 0 bases, and 13 bases lay between the germline ends. This CDR3 has 15 residues. Germline CDR1 reads MNHNS; CDR2 reads SASEGT. CDR3 nucleotides: TGTGCCAGCAGTTTGGGCCTAGGCATGAACACTGAAGCTTTCTTT. The encoded protein is CASSLGLGMNTEAFF.

This clonotype was counted many times. The V gene is TRBV20-1, the J gene TRBJ1-2; D is perhaps TRBD1 (6 bases). Trimming took 6 bases from V and 7 from J, leaving 15 bases between them. Germline V gene sequence: CDR1 DFQATT, CDR2 SNEGSKA (reference sequence). This CDR3 is built from 12 residues. The CDR3 loop reads CSASWGAGGYTF. CDR3 in DNA: TGCAGTGCCAGCTGGGGGGCCGGTGGCTACACCTTC.

This clonotype appeared many times. The genes are TRBV18 and TRBJ2-3; no clear D. Germline V gene lookup returns CDR1 KGHSH and CDR2 LQKENI. V was clipped by 4 bases and J by 5 bases, with 7 bases between them. The CDR3 spans 12 residues. The CDR3 sequence is CASSLEGDTQYF. CDR3 coding DNA: TGTGCCAGCTCACTTGAAGGAGATACGCAGTATTTT.

This clonotype was detected many times. This chain connects TRBV6-2 or TRBV6-3 to TRBJ2-1; D call uncertain. Germline values: CDR1 MNHEY, CDR2 SVGEGT. The length of the CDR3 is 16 residues. Trimming took 2 bases from V and 3 from J, leaving 14 bases between them. DNA of the CDR3: TGTGCCAGCAGTTACCCCCTCGACCGCTTCTACAATGAGCAGTTCTTC. As protein: CASSYPLDRFYNEQFF.

The chain recombines TRBV19 with TRBJ2-1; a possible D gene is TRBD1 (6 bases). Trimming left V 5 bases short and J 10 bases short, with 15 bases between. The CDR3 contains 13 residues. The germline V gene has CDR1 LNHDA and CDR2 SQIVND (reference sequence). CDR3 region: CASSGTGFKEQFF. As DNA, the CDR3 is TGTGCCAGTAGTGGCACAGGGTTTAAGGAGCAGTTCTTC.

This clonotype has ten or more counts. The chain joins TRBV12-3 or TRBV12-4 to TRBJ2-1; D might be TRBD1 (5 bases). The V and J ends lost 7 bases and 6 bases respectively, with 10 bases between them. CDR3 size: 12 residues. This chain's CDR3 is CASNQQVNEQFF. As DNA, the CDR3 is TGTGCCAGCAACCAACAGGTCAATGAGCAGTTCTTC.

There are many counts of this clonotype. J is TRBJ2-7 and V is TRBV12-3 or TRBV12-4; a weak D match, TRBD2 (6 bases). The CDR3 runs to 13 residues. Trimming took off 6 bases at V and 6 bases at J, with 15 bases between the two ends. This chain's CDR3 is CASRPTSMGEQYF. CDR3 in DNA: TGTGCCAGCAGACCAACTAGCATGGGCGAGCAGTACTTC.

The chain joins TRBV30 to TRBJ1-4; D is unclear. Looked up from germline, CDR1 is GTSNPN and CDR2 is SVGIG (reference sequence). The CDR3 has 12 amino acids. V shed 0 bases and J shed 8 bases, with 7 bases lying between them. For the CDR3, the DNA is TGTGCCTGGAGTGTACTTCGCGAAAAACTGTTTTTT. Its protein product is CAWSVLREKLFF.